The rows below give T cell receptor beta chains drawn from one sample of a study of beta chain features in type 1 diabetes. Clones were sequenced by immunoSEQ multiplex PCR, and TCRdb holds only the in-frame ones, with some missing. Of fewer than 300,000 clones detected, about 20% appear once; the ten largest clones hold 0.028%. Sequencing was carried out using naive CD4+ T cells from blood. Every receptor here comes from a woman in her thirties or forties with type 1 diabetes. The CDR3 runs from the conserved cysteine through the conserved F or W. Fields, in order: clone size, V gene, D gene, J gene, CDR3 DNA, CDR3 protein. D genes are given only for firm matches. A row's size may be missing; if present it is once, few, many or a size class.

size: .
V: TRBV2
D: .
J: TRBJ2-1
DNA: TGTGCCAGCAGTGTCGTTGAGCAGTTCTTC
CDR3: CASSVVEQFF

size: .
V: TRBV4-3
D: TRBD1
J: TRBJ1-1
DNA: TGCGCCAGCAGCCAAGAGCAGGGGGGCACTGAAGCTTTCTTT
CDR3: CASSQEQGGTEAFF

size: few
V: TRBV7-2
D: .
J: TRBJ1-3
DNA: TGTGCCAGCAGCTTAGCTCAGGCCGGGGCTGGAAACACCATATATTTT
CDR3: CASSLAQAGAGNTIYF

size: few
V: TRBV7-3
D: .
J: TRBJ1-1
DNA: TGTGCCAGCAGCTTATCAGTTGAAGCGGGAGCTTTCTTT
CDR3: CASSLSVEAGAFF

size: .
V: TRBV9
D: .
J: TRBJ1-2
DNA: TGTGCCAGCAGCCGCGACAGAAACTATGGCTACACCTTC
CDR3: CASSRDRNYGYTF

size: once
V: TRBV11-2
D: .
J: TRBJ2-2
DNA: TGTGCCAGCAGCTTGGGCAGGACCGGGGAGCTGTTTTTT
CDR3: CASSLGRTGELFF

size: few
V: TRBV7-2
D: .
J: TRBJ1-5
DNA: TGTGCCAGCAGCCCAGGGGAGGGGGGCAATCAGCCCCAGCATTTT
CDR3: CASSPGEGGNQPQHF

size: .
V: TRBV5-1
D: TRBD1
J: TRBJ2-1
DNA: TGCGCCAGCAGCTGGGACGGGACAGGGGCCTTCTTC
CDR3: CASSWDGTGAFF

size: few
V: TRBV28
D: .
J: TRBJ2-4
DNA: TGTGCCGGAGGTGAGCGGGCCCGCGGAGACATTCAGTACTTC
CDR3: CAGGERARGDIQYF

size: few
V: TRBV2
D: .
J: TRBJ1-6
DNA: TGTGCCAGCAGTGGAACCGGGTCCATCTATAATTCACCCCTCCACTTT
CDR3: CASSGTGSIYNSPLHF

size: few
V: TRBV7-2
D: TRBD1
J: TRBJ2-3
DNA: TGTGCCAGCAGCCAAACAGACAGGGGGTACACAGATACGCAGTATTTT
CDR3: CASSQTDRGYTDTQYF

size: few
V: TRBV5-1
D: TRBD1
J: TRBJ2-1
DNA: TGCGCCAGCGGGGACCAGGGACAGGGTTACAATGAGCAGTTCTTC
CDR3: CASGDQGQGYNEQFF

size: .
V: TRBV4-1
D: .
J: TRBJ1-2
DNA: TGCGCCAGCAGCCCGGGTGGAGCAGCTAACTATGGCTACACCTTC
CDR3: CASSPGGAANYGYTF

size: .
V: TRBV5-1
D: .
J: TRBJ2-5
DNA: TGCGCCAGCAGCTTAGAGGAGACCCAGTACTTC
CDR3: CASSLEETQYF

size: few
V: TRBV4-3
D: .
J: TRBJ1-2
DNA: TGCGCCAGCAGCCAAGATGGCATCAGGACTGGTGGTGGCTACACCTTC
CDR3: CASSQDGIRTGGGYTF

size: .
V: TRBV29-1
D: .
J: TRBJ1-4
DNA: TGCAGCGTTGGAACAGGGAATGAAAAACTGTTTTTT
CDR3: CSVGTGNEKLFF

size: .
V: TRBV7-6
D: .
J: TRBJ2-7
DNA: TGTGCCAGCAGCCTTAGATTGGACTACTTGAATGCCGAGCAGTACTTC
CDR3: CASSLRLDYLNAEQYF

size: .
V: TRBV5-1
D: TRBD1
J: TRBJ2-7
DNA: TGCGCCAGCAGCTTGAGGGGACAGGGGCCCTACGAGCAGTACTTC
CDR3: CASSLRGQGPYEQYF

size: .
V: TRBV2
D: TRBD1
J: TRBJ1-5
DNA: TGTGCCACCTCGGGACAGGGGGATCAGCCCCAGCATTTT
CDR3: CATSGQGDQPQHF

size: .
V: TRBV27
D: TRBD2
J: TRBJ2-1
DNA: TGTGCCAGCAGCGGAAGGCGGGGGAGTCGCGATGAGCAGTTCTTC
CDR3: CASSGRRGSRDEQFF

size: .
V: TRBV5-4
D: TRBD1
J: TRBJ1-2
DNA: TGTGCCAGCAGCGTTCGACCGGGACAGGGGACCTATGGCTACACCTTC
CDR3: CASSVRPGQGTYGYTF

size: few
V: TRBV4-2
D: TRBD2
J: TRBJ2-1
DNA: TGTGCCAGCAGCCAAGTCTCTGGCGGGAGGCTCTACAATGAGCAGTTCTTC
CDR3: CASSQVSGGRLYNEQFF

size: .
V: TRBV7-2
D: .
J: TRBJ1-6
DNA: TGTGCCAGCAGCTATAGCCGGACAGAGAATTCACCCCTCCACTTT
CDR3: CASSYSRTENSPLHF

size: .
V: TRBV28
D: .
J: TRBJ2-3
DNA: TGTGCCAGCAGTCCCTTCACAGGGTCAGATACGCAGTATTTT
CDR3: CASSPFTGSDTQYF

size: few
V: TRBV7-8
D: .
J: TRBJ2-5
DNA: TGTGCCAGCAGCCTTTCGGGTGCAGAGACCCAGTACTTC
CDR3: CASSLSGAETQYF

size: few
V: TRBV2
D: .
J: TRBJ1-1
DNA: TGTGCCAGCAGTGAAGTGACAGGTGGGGCTTTCTTT
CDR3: CASSEVTGGAFF

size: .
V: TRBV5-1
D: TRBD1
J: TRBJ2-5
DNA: TGCGCCAGCAGCAGTACCGGGACAGGGGGAGAGACCCAGTACTTC
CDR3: CASSSTGTGGETQYF

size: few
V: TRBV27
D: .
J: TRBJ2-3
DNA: TGTGCCAGCAGCCGCGAGGATACGCAGTATTTT
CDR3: CASSREDTQYF

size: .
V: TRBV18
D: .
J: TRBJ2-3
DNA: TGTGCCAGCTCACCACGGGGAGGCTCCACAGATACGCAGTATTTT
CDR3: CASSPRGGSTDTQYF

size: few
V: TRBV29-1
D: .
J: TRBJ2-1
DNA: TGCAGCGTTGACCGAGGAATTAAGCAGTTCTTC
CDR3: CSVDRGIKQFF

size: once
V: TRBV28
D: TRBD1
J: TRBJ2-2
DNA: TGTGCCAGCAGTTCCCAGACAGGGGGCGCCTTAGGGGAGCTGTTTTTT
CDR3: CASSSQTGGALGELFF

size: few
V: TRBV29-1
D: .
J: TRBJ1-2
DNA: TGCAGCGTTGAAGAGGGAGGCAATGGGGGCTACACCTTC
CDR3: CSVEEGGNGGYTF

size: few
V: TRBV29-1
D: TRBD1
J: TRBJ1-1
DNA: TGCAGCGTTGAAACTTGGACAGGGCGAACTGAAGCTTTCTTT
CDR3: CSVETWTGRTEAFF

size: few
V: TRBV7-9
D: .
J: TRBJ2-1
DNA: TGTGCCAGCAGCCCCCTCGGGAGCTCCTACAATGAGCAGTTCTTC
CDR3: CASSPLGSSYNEQFF

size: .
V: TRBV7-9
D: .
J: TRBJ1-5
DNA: TGTGCCAGCAGCTTACAGGATAGCAATCAGCCCCAGCATTTT
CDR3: CASSLQDSNQPQHF

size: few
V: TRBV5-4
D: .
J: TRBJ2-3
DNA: TGTGCCAGCAGCCAAGCCGGTTCGAGAGGCGCAGATACGCAGTATTTT
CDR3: CASSQAGSRGADTQYF

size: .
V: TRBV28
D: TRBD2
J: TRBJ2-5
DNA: TGTGCCAGCAGTTCGTCTATAGCGGGACCGACTAACCAAGAGACCCAGTACTTC
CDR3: CASSSSIAGPTNQETQYF

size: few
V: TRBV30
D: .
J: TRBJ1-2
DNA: TGTGCCTGGTTGATCAGCGGACAGATCTATGGCTACACCTTC
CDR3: CAWLISGQIYGYTF

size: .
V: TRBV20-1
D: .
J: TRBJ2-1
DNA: TGCAGTGCTAGAGATAGTGAGCAGTTCTTC
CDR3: CSARDSEQFF

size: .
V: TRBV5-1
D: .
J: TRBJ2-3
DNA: TGCGCCAGCAGCACAGGGGGGGCCTGGGGAGATACGCAGTATTTT
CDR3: CASSTGGAWGDTQYF

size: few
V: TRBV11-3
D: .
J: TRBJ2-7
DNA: TGTGCCAGCAGCCCCCGGGGGAACAACTACGAGCAGTACTTC
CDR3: CASSPRGNNYEQYF

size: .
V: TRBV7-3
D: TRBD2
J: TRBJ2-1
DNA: TGTGCCAGCAGCTTGGGACTAGCTGGTGAGCAGTTCTTC
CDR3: CASSLGLAGEQFF

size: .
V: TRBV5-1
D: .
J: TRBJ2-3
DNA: TGCGCCAGCAGCTTGGTAGTCACAGATACGCAGTATTTT
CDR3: CASSLVVTDTQYF